The clone carrying this T cell receptor beta chain has more than one count but fewer than ten. Its antigen is not identified. The sample has other DNA sequences that encode this CDR3 too. Treatment specified: 15 to 20 received Ad26.COV2.S at low or high dose, single or two shots; 5 received placebo; per-sample allocation not given. Sample collection was performed on day 63 after the first vaccine or placebo injection. In the vaccine, an Ad26 vector expressed the SARS-CoV-2 spike of the Wuhan strain. Sequencing used immunoSEQ multiplex PCR; TCRdb keeps in-frame clones, though not all of them. The top ten clones hold around 2.6% of a sample with 350,000 to 550,000 clones, roughly nine tenths of them seen once. This entry comes from a study of Ad26.COV2.S vaccination and SARS-CoV-2 variants. Study results and caveats: Substantial breadth was reported for post-vaccination spike-specific CD8+ and CD4+ T cells.

V lost 2 bases to trimming and J lost 7 bases; unmatched junction nucleotides: 3. CDR3 length equals 15 residues. Looked up from germline, CDR1 is SGHTA and CDR2 is FQGTGA. The rearrangement uses TRBV7-3 and TRBJ1-6, with 9 bases that match TRBD1. This specimen consisted of peripheral blood, obtained in a trial of Ad26.COV2.S vaccine versus placebo. This clonotype was sampled from a person aged 18 to 65 who received the Ad26.COV2.S COVID-19 vaccine or a placebo. The CDR3 nucleotides are TGTGCCAGCAGCTTACTTGGACAGGGGAATTCACCCCTCCACTTT. It translates to CASSLLGQGNSPLHF.